This T cell receptor (beta chain) appears in the sequencing data of a study of T cell changes during pregnancy in multiple sclerosis. The table came from immunoSEQ multiplex PCR; TCRdb's copy has only in-frame clones and leaves some out. The sample lists under 90,000 clones, 90% to 95% seen once, with around 1.3% in the top ten. V was trimmed by 0 bases and J by 0 bases, leaving 8 bases between them. The CDR3 is 15 residues long. From germline, CDR1 is PRHDT and CDR2 FYEKMQ (reference sequence). The sequence came from a female donor in good health, enrolled as a control in a pregnancy study. The chain uses TRBV13 and TRBJ1-1; D is unclear. The sample in question was peripheral blood, obtained in the second trimester of pregnancy. CDR3 in amino acids: CASSLGADLNTEAFF. Written as DNA, the CDR3 is TGTGCCAGCAGCTTAGGGGCAGATCTGAACACTGAAGCTTTCTTT.